What follows are 4 T cell receptor beta chains derived from one specimen sequenced in a study of shared clonotypes between healthy human individuals. Here immunoSEQ multiplex PCR was the method, and the copy in TCRdb shows in-frame clones only, minus some. This repertoire shows approximately 650,000 clones, about 95% found once; its top ten account for 0.11%. Positive CCR7 selection of CD45RO-negative cells yielded the naive CD8 cells, and terminally differentiated effector memory CD45RA+ cells were excluded. Sequencing used naive CD8+ T cells sorted from blood. Source of these receptors: a woman in her thirties in good health.

This sequence joins TRBV27 and TRBJ2-3; maybe TRBD1 (5 bases). Per germline, CDR1 MNHEY and CDR2 SMNVEV (reference sequence). The CDR3 runs 17 residues. Between the trimmed V and J ends, which lost 5 bases and 4 bases, there was a span of 22 bases. As DNA, the CDR3 is TGTGCCAGCAGTGCGACGATCGGGCCAGGGTGGCCAGATACGCAGTATTTT. Its protein is CASSATIGPGWPDTQYF.

The V and J genes are TRBV27 and TRBJ2-1; no clear D. CDR3 size: 16 residues. CDR1 is MNHEY, CDR2 SMNVEV, per germline (reference sequence). V lost 0 bases to trimming and J lost 0 bases, with 9 bases between them. CDR3: CASSLSRRSSYNEQFF. DNA of the CDR3: TGTGCCAGCAGTTTATCAAGAAGGAGCTCCTACAATGAGCAGTTCTTC.

This chain connects TRBV5-6 to TRBJ2-2; 7 nucleotides match TRBD2. The length of the CDR3 is 15 residues. Unmatched junction bases numbered 4, after V lost 0 bases and J lost 5 bases. CDR1 is SGHDT, CDR2 YYEEEE, per germline. The CDR3 loop is CASSLGAGPTGELFF. For the CDR3, the DNA is TGTGCCAGCAGCTTGGGAGCGGGGCCGACCGGGGAGCTGTTTTTT.

The CDR3 region is CATDGGNTEAFF. CDR3 coding DNA: TGTGCCACCGATGGAGGGAACACTGAAGCTTTCTTT. The chain combines TRBV28 with TRBJ1-1; no clear D. The CDR3 extends over 12 amino acids. From germline, CDR1 is MDHEN and CDR2 SYDVKM. V shed 10 bases and J shed 1 base, with 10 bases lying between them.